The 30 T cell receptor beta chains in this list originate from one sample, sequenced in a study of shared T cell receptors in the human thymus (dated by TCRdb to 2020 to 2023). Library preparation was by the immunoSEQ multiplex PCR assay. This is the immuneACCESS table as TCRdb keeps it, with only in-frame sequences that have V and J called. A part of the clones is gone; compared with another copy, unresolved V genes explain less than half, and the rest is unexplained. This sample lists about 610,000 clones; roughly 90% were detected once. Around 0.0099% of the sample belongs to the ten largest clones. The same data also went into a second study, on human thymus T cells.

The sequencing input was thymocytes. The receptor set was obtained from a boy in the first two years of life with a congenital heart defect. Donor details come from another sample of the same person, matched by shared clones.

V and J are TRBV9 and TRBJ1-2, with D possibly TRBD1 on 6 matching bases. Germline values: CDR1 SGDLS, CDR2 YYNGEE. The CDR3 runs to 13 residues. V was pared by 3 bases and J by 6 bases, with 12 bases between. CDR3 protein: CASSASGHHGYTF. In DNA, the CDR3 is TGTGCCAGCAGCGCATCGGGACACCATGGCTACACCTTC.

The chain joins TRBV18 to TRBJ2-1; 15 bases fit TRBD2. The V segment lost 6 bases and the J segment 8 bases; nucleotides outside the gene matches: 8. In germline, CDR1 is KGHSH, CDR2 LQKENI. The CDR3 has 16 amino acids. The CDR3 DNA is TGTGCCAGCTCGAACCCGGGACTAGCGGGAGGCCATGAGCAGTTCTTC. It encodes CASSNPGLAGGHEQFF.

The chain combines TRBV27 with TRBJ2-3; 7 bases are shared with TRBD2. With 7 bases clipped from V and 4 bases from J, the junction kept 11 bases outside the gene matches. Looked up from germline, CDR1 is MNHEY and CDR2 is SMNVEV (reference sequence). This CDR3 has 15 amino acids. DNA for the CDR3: TGTGCCAGCACCCCGGCCCCGGGAGGCCCAGATACGCAGTATTTT. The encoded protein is CASTPAPGGPDTQYF.

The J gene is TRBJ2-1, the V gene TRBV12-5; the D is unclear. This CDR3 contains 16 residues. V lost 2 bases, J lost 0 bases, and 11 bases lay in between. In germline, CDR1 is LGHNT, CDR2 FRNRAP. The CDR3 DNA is TGTGCTAGTGGTTTGAAGACACCGTTCTCCTACAATGAGCAGTTCTTC. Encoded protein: CASGLKTPFSYNEQFF. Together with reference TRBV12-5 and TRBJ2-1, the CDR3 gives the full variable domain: DARVTQTPRHKVTEMGQEVTMRCQPILGHNTVFWYRQTMMQGLELLAYFRNRAPLDDSGMPKDRFSAEMPDATLATLKIQPSEPRDSAVYFCASGLKTPFSYNEQFFGPGTRLTVL.

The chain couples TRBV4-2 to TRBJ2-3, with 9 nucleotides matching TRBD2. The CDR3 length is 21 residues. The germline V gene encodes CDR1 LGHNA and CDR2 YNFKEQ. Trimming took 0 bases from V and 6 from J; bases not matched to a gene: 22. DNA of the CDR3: TGTGCCAGCAGCCAAGATCAGCCCAAGGGACTAGCTCCCCAAACCCGGGATACGCAGTATTTT. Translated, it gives CASSQDQPKGLAPQTRDTQYF.

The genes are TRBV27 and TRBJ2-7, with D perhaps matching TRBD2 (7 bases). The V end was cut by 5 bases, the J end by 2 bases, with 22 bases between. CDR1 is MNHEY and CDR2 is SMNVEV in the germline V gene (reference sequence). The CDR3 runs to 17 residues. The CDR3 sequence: CASSSQAGDIVPYEQYF. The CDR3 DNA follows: TGTGCCAGCAGTAGTCAGGCGGGGGACATTGTTCCCTACGAGCAGTACTTC.

The CDR3 spells CASSLPPRELQETQYF. CDR3 nucleotides: TGCGCCAGCAGCTTACCACCGCGGGAATTGCAAGAGACCCAGTACTTC. The chain has TRBV5-1 and TRBJ2-5; possible D gene TRBD2, 6 bases. Germline V gene sequence: CDR1 SGHRS, CDR2 YFSETQ. V was pared by 2 bases and J by 2 bases, with 16 bases between. The CDR3 has 16 amino acids.

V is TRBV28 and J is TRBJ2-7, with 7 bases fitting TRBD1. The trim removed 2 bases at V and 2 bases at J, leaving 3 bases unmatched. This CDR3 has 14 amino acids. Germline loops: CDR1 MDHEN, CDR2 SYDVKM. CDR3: CASSLTGAAYEQYF. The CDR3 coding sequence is TGTGCCAGCAGTTTAACAGGGGCAGCCTACGAGCAGTACTTC.

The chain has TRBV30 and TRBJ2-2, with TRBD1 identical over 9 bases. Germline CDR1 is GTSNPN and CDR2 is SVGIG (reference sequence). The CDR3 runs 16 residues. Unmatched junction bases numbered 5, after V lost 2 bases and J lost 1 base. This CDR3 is CAWSSLGQGNTGELFF. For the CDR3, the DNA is TGTGCCTGGAGTTCACTGGGACAGGGGAACACCGGGGAGCTGTTTTTT.

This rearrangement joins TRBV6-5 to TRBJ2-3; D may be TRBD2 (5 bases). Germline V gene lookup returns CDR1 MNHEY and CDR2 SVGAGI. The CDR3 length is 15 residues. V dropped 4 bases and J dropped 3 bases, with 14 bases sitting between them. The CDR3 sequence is CASSFLASGTDTQYF. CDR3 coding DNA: TGTGCCAGCAGTTTCTTAGCGTCCGGTACAGATACGCAGTATTTT.

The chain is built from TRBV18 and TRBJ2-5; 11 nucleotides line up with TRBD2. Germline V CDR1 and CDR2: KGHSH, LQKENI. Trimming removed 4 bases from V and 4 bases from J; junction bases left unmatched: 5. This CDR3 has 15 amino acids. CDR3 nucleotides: TGTGCCAGCTCACGAACTAGCGGGGGAGGAGAGACCCAGTACTTC. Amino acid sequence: CASSRTSGGGETQYF. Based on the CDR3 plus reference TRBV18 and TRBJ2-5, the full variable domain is NAGVMQNPRHLVRRRGQEARLRCSPMKGHSHVYWYRQLPEEGLKFMVYLQKENIIDESGMPKERFSAEFPKEGPSILRIQQVVRGDSAAYFCASSRTSGGGETQYFGPGTRLLVL.

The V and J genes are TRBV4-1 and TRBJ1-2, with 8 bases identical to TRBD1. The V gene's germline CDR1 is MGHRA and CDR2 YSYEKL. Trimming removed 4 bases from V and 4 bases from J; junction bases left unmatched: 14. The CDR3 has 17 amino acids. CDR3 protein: CASSLGQGAILGYGYTF. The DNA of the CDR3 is TGCGCCAGCAGCCTTGGCCAGGGGGCAATACTAGGCTATGGCTACACCTTC.

Written as DNA, the CDR3 is TGTGCCAGCAGTGAATTATCTCACGGGGGAAACACTGAAGCTTTCTTT. It specifies CASSELSHGGNTEAFF. This rearrangement joins TRBV25-1 to TRBJ1-1; D may be TRBD1 (5 bases). The V gene's germline CDR1 is MGHDK and CDR2 SYGVNS. V was cut by 1 base and J by 2 bases, with 14 bases left in between. The CDR3 covers 16 residues.

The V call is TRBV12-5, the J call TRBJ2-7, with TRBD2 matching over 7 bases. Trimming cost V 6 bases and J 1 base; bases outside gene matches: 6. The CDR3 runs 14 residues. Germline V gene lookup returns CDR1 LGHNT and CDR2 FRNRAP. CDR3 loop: CASGTWEGSYEQYF. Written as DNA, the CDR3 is TGTGCTAGTGGCACCTGGGAGGGGTCCTACGAGCAGTACTTC.

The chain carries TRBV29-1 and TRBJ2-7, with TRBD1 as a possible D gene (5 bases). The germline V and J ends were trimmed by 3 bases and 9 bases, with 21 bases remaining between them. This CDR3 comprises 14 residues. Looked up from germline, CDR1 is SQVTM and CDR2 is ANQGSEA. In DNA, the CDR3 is TGCAGCGTTGAGTCCAGGGTGTCTCCCTGGGGGCAGTACTTC. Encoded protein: CSVESRVSPWGQYF.

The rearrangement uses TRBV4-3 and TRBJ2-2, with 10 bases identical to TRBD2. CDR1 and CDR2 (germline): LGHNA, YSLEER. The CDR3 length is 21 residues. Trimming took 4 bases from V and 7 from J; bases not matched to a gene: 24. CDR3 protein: CASSRYYGQREGRRDSGELFF. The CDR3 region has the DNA TGCGCCAGCAGCCGGTACTACGGCCAGCGGGAGGGCCGGAGGGACAGCGGGGAGCTGTTTTTT.

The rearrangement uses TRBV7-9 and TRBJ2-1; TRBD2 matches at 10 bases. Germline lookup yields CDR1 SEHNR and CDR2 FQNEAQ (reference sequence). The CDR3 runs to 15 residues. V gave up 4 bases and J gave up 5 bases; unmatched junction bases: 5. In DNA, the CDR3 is TGTGCCAGCAGCTCCGGACTAGCGGAGGACAATGAGCAGTTCTTC. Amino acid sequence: CASSSGLAEDNEQFF.

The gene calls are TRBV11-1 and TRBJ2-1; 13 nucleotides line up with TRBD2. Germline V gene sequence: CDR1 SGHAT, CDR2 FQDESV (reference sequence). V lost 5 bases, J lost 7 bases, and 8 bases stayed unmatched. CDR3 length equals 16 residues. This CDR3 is CASSPPGTSGTNEQFF. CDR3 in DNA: TGTGCCAGCAGCCCACCCGGGACTAGCGGGACGAATGAGCAGTTCTTC.

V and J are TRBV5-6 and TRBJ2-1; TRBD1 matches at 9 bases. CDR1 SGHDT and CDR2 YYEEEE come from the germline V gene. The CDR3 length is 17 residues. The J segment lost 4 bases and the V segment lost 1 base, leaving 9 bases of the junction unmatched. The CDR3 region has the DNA TGTGCCAGCAGCTTGTGTCCGGACAGGGGTCGGTACAATGAGCAGTTCTTC. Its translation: CASSLCPDRGRYNEQFF.

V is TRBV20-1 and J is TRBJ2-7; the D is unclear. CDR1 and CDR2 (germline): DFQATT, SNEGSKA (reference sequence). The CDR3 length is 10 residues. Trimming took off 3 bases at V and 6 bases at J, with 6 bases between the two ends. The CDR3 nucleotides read TGCAGTGCTAGGTACGGCGAGCAGTACTTC. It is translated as CSARYGEQYF.

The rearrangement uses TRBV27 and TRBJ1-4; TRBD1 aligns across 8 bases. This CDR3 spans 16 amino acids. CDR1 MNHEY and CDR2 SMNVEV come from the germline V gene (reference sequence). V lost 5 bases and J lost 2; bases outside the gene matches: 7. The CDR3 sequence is CASSLTGVGTNEKLFF. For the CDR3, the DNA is TGTGCCAGCAGTCTGACAGGGGTGGGGACTAATGAAAAACTGTTTTTT.

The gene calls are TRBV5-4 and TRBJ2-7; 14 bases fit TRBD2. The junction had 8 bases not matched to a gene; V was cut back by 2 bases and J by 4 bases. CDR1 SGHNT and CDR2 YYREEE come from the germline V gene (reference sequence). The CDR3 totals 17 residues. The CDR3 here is CASSLPGLAGARYEQYF. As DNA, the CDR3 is TGTGCCAGCAGCTTACCGGGACTAGCGGGGGCGAGATACGAGCAGTACTTC.

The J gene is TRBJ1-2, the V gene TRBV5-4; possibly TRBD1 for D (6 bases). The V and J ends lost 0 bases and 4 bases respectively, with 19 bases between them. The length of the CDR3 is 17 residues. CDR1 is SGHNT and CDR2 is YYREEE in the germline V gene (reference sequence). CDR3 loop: CASSLDRERMFGYGYTF. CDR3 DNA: TGTGCCAGCAGCTTGGACAGGGAAAGGATGTTTGGCTATGGCTACACCTTC.

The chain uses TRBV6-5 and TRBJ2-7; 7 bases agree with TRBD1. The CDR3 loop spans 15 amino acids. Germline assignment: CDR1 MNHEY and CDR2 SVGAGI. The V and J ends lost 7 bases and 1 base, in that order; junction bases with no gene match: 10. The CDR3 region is CASTNSGGVSYEQYF. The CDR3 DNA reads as TGTGCCAGCACAAACTCAGGGGGAGTGTCCTACGAGCAGTACTTC.

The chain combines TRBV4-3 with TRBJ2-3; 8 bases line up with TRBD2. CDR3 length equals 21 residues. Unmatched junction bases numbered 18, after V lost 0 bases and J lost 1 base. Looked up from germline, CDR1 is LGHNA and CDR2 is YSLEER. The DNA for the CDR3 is TGCGCCAGCAGCCAAGACTTTCACTATACGGGAGGGGAGGGAGGCACAGATACGCAGTATTTT. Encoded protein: CASSQDFHYTGGEGGTDTQYF.

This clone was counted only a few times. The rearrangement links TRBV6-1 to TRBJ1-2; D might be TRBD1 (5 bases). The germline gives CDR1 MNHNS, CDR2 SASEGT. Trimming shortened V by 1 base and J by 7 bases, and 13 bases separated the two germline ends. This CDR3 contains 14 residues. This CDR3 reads CASSEGRGERGYTF. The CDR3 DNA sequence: TGTGCCAGCAGTGAAGGTCGGGGGGAACGTGGCTACACCTTC.

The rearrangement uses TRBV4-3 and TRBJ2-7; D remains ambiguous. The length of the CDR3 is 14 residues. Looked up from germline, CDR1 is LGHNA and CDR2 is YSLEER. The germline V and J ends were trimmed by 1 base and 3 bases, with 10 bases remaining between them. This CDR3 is CASSQVGVGYEQYF. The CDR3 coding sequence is TGCGCCAGCAGCCAAGTCGGAGTGGGCTACGAGCAGTACTTC.

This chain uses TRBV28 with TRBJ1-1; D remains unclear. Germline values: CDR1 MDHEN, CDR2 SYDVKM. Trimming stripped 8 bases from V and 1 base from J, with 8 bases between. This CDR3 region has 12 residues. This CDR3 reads CASLGRNTEAFF. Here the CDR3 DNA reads TGTGCCAGCCTAGGTAGGAACACTGAAGCTTTCTTT.

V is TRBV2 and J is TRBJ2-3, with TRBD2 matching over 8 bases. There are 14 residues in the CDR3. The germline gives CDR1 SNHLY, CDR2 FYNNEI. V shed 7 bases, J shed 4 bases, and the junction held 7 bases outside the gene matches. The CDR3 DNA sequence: TGTGCCAGCACTATAGCGGGAAGGGCAGATACGCAGTATTTT. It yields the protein CASTIAGRADTQYF.

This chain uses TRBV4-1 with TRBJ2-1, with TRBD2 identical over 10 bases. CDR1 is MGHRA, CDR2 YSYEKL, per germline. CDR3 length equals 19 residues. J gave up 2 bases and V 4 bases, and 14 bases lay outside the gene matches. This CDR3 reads CASSRRRSLAGATYNEQFF. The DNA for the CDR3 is TGCGCCAGCAGCCGACGACGATCCCTAGCGGGAGCGACCTACAATGAGCAGTTCTTC.